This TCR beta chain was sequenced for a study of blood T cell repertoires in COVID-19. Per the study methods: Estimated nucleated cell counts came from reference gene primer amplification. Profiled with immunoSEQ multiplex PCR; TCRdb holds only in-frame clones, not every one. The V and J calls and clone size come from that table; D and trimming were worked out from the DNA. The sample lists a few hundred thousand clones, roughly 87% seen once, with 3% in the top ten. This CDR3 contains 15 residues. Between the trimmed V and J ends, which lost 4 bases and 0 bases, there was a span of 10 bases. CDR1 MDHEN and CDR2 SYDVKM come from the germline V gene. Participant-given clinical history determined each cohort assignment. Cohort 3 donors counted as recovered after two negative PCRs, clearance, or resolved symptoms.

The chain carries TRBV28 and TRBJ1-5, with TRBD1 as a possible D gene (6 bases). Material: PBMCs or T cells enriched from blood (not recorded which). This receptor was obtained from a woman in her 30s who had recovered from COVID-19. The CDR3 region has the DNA TGTGCCAGCAGTTCCGCAGGGGATAGCAATCAGCCCCAGCATTTT. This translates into CASSSAGDSNQPQHF.